What follows is one TCR beta chain and its context. The sample comes from a study of CXCR3-negative and CXCR3-positive naive CD8 T cells. Across the whole study: Cumulative TRB read yield was some 140 million, averaging about 1.5 +/- 0.3 million per library.

The germline V gene has CDR1 MDHEN and CDR2 SYDVKM. The CDR3 has 12 residues. The TRB cDNA libraries were prepared by 5' RACE with UMI labels. TCRdb reanalyzed the 5' RACE reads and collapses them to one entry per CDR3 protein, without DNA. The sample table includes 50,000 to 55,000 distinct CDR3 sequences. The sequencing sample was made of naive CXCR3- CD8+ T cells from blood. Subset here: CD45RO-CCR7+CD27+CD95- naive CD8+ T cells lacking CXCR3 (TNR3-). The rearrangement links TRBV28 to TRBJ2-5. The origin of this receptor is a human donor in good health. Some clones in this sample may be carry-over from other donors' samples. CDR3 amino acids: CASSWEMGTQYF.